This T cell receptor (beta chain) was sequenced in a study of shared clonotypes between healthy human individuals. Every donor was a Caucasian adult from Nashville, Tennessee. This clone was detected once. TCRdb's table, derived via immunoSEQ multiplex PCR, lists solely in-frame clones and lacks some. The sample shows around 2.5 million clones, 90% to 95% of them seen only once. The sample taken for sequencing was naive CD4+ T cells from PBMCs. Subset specified: CD45RA+ positively selected. This receptor was obtained from a man in his late teens or twenties in good health. Some clones in this sample may be carry-over from other donors' samples.

The CDR3 sequence: CASSELGGVANYGYTF. CDR3 in DNA: TGCGCCAGCAGTGAGTTGGGGGGAGTAGCTAACTATGGCTACACCTTC. The chain combines TRBV10-1 with TRBJ1-2; weak D call: TRBD1 (5 bases). V was cut by 1 base and J by 0 bases, with 12 bases left in between. This CDR3 has 16 residues. Per the germline V gene, CDR1 is WNHNN and CDR2 is SYGVQD (reference sequence).